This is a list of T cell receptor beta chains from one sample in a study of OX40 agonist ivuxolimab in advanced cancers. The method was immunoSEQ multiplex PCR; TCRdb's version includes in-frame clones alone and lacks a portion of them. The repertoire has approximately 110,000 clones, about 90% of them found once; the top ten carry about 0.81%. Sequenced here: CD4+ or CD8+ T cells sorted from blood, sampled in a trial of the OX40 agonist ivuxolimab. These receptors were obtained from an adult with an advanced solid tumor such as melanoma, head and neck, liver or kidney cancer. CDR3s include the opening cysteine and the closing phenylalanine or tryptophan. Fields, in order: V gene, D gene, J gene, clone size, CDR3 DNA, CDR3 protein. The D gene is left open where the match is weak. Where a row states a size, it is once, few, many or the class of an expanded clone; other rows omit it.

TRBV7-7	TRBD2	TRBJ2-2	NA	TGTGCTAGCAGCCACGGACTAGCGGGAGGGAGGAACACCGGGGAGCTGTTTTTT	CASSHGLAGGRNTGELFF
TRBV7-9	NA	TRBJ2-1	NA	TGTGCCAGCAGCTTAGCGCTAGGGGATGAGCAGTTCTTC	CASSLALGDEQFF
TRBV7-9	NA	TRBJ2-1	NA	TGTGCCAGCAGCTTAGGGCAGGACCCCTTTCTACCCTACAATGAGCAGTTCTTC	CASSLGQDPFLPYNEQFF
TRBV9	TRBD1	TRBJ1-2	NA	TGTGCCAGCAGCGTTGGACAGGGGGCCTATGGCTACACCTTC	CASSVGQGAYGYTF
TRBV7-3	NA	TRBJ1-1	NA	TGTGCCAGCAAGGTCGACAGGAACACTGAAGCTTTCTTT	CASKVDRNTEAFF
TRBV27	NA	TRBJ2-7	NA	TGTGCCAGCAGTCGGGGAGGGGGGACCTACGAGCAGTACTTC	CASSRGGGTYEQYF
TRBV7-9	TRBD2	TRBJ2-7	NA	TGTGCCAGCAGCTTTAGGACTAGCTCTTACGAGCAGTACTTC	CASSFRTSSYEQYF
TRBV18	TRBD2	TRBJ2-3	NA	TGTGCCAGCTCAAGAGGGACTAGCGGGCGCACAGATACGCAGTATTTT	CASSRGTSGRTDTQYF
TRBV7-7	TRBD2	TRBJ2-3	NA	TGTGCTAGCAGTCCAGGACTAGCGGGAGGCGCAGATACGCAGTATTTT	CASSPGLAGGADTQYF
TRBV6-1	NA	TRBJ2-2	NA	TGTGCCAGCATATTGGCGGCAGCAAACACCGGGGAGCTGTTTTTT	CASILAAANTGELFF
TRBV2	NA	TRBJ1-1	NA	TGTGCCAGCAGCGAAAACACTGAAGCTTTCTTT	CASSENTEAFF
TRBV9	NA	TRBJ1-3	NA	TGTGCCAGCAGCGCCCGCAGAGACACCATATATTTT	CASSARRDTIYF
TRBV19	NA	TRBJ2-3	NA	TGTGCCAGTAGGGGGGATACGCAGTATTTT	CASRGDTQYF
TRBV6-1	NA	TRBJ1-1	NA	TGTGCCAGCGGGGGACAGAACACTGAAGCTTTCTTT	CASGGQNTEAFF
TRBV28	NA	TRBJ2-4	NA	TGTGCCAGCAGTTTATCGGCCACGGGGGTTGGGGCCAAAAACATTCAGTACTTC	CASSLSATGVGAKNIQYF
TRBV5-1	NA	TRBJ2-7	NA	TGCGCCAGCAGCTTGGGGGACACAGCCTACGAGCAGTACTTC	CASSLGDTAYEQYF
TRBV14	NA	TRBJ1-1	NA	TGTGCCAGCAGCCCCGGGACAAACCATCCGAGGGACACTGAAGCTTTCTTT	CASSPGTNHPRDTEAFF
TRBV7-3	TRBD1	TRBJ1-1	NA	TGTGCCAGCAGCTCCCGGGACAGGGGGAACACTGAAGCTTTCTTT	CASSSRDRGNTEAFF
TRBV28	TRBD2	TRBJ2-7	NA	TGTGCCAGCAGGACGGGGCGGGAGTTGTACGAGCAGTACTTC	CASRTGRELYEQYF
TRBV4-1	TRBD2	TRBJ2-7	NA	TGCGCCAGCAGCCAAGTCCCGGGGACTAGCGGGACCCGAGACTCCTACGAGCAGTACTTC	CASSQVPGTSGTRDSYEQYF
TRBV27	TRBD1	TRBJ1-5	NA	TGTGCCAGCAGTTTACAGGGGGCGCGAAGCAATCAGCCCCAGCATTTT	CASSLQGARSNQPQHF
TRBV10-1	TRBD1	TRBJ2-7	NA	TGCGCCAGCAGTGAGGGGACAGGGGCTTTCTACGAGCAGTACTTC	CASSEGTGAFYEQYF
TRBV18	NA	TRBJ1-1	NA	TGTGCCAGCTCAGAAGGGGAGAACACTGAAGCTTTCTTT	CASSEGENTEAFF
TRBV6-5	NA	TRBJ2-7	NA	TGTGCCAGCAGTTACTCGGAGGGGACCTACGAGCAGTACTTC	CASSYSEGTYEQYF
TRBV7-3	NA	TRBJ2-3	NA	TGTGCCAGCAGCTTATTGACCGGGCTCGCCGGGAACTTAGAGACGCAGTATTTT	CASSLLTGLAGNLETQYF
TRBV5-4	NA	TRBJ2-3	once	TGTGCCAGCACCTTGGGCTCCCCAGGGACAGATACGCAGTATTTT	CASTLGSPGTDTQYF
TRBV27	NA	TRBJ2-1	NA	TGTGCCAGCAGTTTACCGACCAGCTCCTACAATGAGCAGTTCTTC	CASSLPTSSYNEQFF
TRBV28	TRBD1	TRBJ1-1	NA	TGTGCCAGCAGGAACCCCGGGACAGGGGATCACACTGAAGCTTTCTTT	CASRNPGTGDHTEAFF
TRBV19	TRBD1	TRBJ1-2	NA	TGTGCCAGTAGTATCCCCGGGACAGGGTACGGTCCTGGCTATGGCTACACCTTC	CASSIPGTGYGPGYGYTF
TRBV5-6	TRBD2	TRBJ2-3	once	TGTGCCAGCAGCTCTAGCGGAGGATTGGCAGATACGCAGTATTTT	CASSSSGGLADTQYF
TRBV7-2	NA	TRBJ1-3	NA	TGTGCCAGCAGCTTGGCGCAGAGCTCTGGAAACACCATATATTTT	CASSLAQSSGNTIYF